A few counts support the clone carrying this T cell receptor beta chain. Its target is not known. TCR beta libraries were prepared from cDNA with unique molecular identifiers. TCRdb re-called the PCR reads with MiXCR, one entry per CDR3 protein. This table has some 190,000 distinct CDR3 sequences, 29% appearing once. V lost 5 bases, J lost 0 bases, and 13 bases lay in between. Germline CDR1 and CDR2: SGHAT and FQNNGV. The CDR3 is made up of 15 amino acids. This record comes from a study of post-analysis software for immune sequencing data. Study outcomes and limitations: Controls had significantly higher normalized Chao1 diversity than multiple sclerosis patients. F-measure co-clustering was strong for batch-matched samples. Controls had lower frequencies than patients of a few TRBV segments, which included TRBV5-6, TRBV5-1 and TRBV20-1.

This receptor was obtained from a girl aged 2 to 17 with multiple sclerosis. The rearrangement uses TRBV11-2 and TRBJ1-2; tentative D call: TRBD1 (5 bases). Sequenced: blood. CDR3 residues: CASSAGTVANYGYTF. The CDR3 DNA follows: TGTGCCAGCAGCGCCGGGACGGTCGCTAACTATGGCTACACCTTC.